Each of the 6 T cell receptor beta chains below was sequenced from the same sample in a study of patients and donors after allogeneic stem cell transplantation. TCRdb used MiXCR to reprocess the RT-PCR reads, holding one entry per CDR3 protein. Among some 92,000 distinct CDR3 sequences, under 50% were seen once, and the ten largest hold about 58%. The sequenced material came from blood, either unsorted or a sorted T cell fraction (not recorded which). These receptors came from a human donor who was either an allogeneic HSCT recipient or a stem cell or donor lymphocyte infusion donor (not recorded which). It is not recorded whose cells these are; they may come from a transplant donor.

The V call is TRBV12-3 or TRBV12-4, the J call TRBJ1-1; D is unclear. V was shortened by 7 bases and J by 0 bases, with 12 bases between the two germline ends. The CDR3 has 14 amino acids. CDR3 loop: CASTPGPMNTEAFF. CDR3 coding DNA: TGTGCCAGCACCCCGGGCCCCATGAACACTGAAGCTTTCTTT.

In its sample, this clonotype was seen once. One end of the junction is discordant with germline, which a read error may explain. This chain connects TRBV7-7 to TRBJ2-1; tentatively, D is TRBD1 (5 bases). The CDR3 loop spans 16 amino acids. Germline V lookup: CDR1 SSHAT, CDR2 FNYEAQ (reference sequence). The CDR3 DNA is TGTGCTAGCAGCCCGATGCAGGGAAGCTCCTACAATGAGCAGTTCTTC. Translation gives CASSPMQGSSYNEQFF.

As DNA, the CDR3 is TGCGCCAGCAGCCAAGATACAGACGGTGCCTACGAGCAGTACTTC. Its translation is CASSQDTDGAYEQYF. The rearrangement uses TRBV4-3 and TRBJ2-7; D ambiguous. The ends were cut back, 0 bases at V and 2 bases at J, with 11 bases in the middle. The length of the CDR3 is 15 residues. The germline V gene has CDR1 LGHNA and CDR2 YSLEER.

The chain links TRBV12-3 or TRBV12-4 to TRBJ1-1; TRBD1 aligns across 7 bases. The CDR3 is 14 residues long. Trimming removed 1 base from V and 10 bases from J; junction bases left unmatched: 9. Written as DNA, the CDR3 is TGTGCCAGCAGTTTAGTTGGGACAGCGGCGGGAGCTTTCTTT. This gives the protein CASSLVGTAAGAFF.

This clonotype has just a few counts. The chain is built from TRBV29-1 and TRBJ1-2; D is possibly TRBD1 (5 bases). V shed 7 bases and J shed 4 bases, with 13 bases lying between them. CDR1 is SQVTM, CDR2 ANQGSEA, per germline. The CDR3 has 12 residues. The CDR3 reads CSAQRGVYGYTF. CDR3 DNA: TGCAGCGCCCAAAGGGGAGTCTATGGCTACACCTTC.

This clonotype was seen a handful of times. The chain employs TRBV30 and TRBJ1-2; D is ambiguous. The CDR3 has 12 residues. Trimming removed 3 bases at V and 1 base at J, with 6 bases between. Looked up from germline, CDR1 is GTSNPN and CDR2 is SVGIG (reference sequence). CDR3 bases: TGTGCCTGGAGAAGGGATAACTATGGCTACACCTTC. Translating gives CAWRRDNYGYTF.